The clone carrying this T cell receptor beta chain has at least ten counts. Its antigen remains unidentified. Amplification of TCR beta CDR3 regions used RNA transcripts. Second-round multiplex PCR came after a first-round RT-PCR that employed HTBI primers. A single record per CDR3 protein comes from TCRdb applying MiXCR to the multiplex PCR reads. The sample consists of a few hundred thousand distinct CDR3 sequences, 35% to 40% of them appearing once. The sample is drawn from a study of Graves' ophthalmopathy and Graves' hyperthyroidism. Study information: Hyperthyroidism counted as stable given no ophthalmopathy within 18 months of follow-up. Broader study findings: Blood contained most expanded thyroid clonotypes exceeding 0.001 frequency.

The CDR3 contains 20 residues. V was clipped by 3 bases and J by 0 bases; unmatched bases: 12. Germline V lookup: CDR1 SGDLS, CDR2 YYNGEE. Reliance was placed on clinical symptoms, serum thyroxine, TRAb, thyroid ultrasound and orbital computed tomography for diagnosis. The receptor was isolated from an adult man with Graves' hyperthyroidism. Sequenced input: peripheral blood or thyroid tissue (not recorded which). V usage is TRBV9 and J usage is TRBJ2-6; 10 bases agree with TRBD1. CDR3 nucleotides: TGTGCCAGCAGCGCAGCTAACCGGGACAGGGGCCTCTCTGGGGCCAACGTCCTGACTTTC. Protein sequence: CASSAANRDRGLSGANVLTF. Based on the CDR3 plus reference TRBV9 and TRBJ2-6, the full variable domain is DSGVTQTPKHLITATGQRVTLRCSPRSGDLSVYWYQQSLDQGLQFLIQYYNGEERAKGNILERFSAQQFPDLHSELNLSSLELGDSALYFCASSAANRDRGLSGANVLTFGAGSRLTVL.